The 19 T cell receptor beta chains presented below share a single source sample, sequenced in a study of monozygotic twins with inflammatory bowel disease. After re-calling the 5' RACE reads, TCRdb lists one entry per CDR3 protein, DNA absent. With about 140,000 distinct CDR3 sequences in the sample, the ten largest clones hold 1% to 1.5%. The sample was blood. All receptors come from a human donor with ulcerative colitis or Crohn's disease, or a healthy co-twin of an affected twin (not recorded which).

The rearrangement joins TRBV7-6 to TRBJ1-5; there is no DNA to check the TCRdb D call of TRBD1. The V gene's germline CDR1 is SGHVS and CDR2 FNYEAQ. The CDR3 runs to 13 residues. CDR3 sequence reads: CASSSGARQPQHF.

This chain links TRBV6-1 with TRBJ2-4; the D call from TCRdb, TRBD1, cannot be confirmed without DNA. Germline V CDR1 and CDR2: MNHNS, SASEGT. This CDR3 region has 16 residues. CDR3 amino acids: CASSPDVVPPANIQYF.

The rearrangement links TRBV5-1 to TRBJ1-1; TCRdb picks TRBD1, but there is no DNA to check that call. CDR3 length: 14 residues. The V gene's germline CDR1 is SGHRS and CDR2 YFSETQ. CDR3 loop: CASSLGTANTEAFF.

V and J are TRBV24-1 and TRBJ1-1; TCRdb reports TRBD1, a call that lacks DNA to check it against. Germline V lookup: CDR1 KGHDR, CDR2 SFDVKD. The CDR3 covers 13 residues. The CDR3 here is CATSDPMGAEAFF.

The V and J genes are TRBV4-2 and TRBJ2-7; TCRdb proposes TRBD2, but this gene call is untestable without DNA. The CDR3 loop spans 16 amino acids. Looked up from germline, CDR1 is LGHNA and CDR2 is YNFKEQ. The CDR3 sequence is CASSPPRLAGPYEQYF.

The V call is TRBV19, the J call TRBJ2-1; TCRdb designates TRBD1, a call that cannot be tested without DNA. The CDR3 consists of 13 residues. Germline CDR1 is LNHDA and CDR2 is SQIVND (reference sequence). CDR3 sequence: CASSQGNRNEQFF.

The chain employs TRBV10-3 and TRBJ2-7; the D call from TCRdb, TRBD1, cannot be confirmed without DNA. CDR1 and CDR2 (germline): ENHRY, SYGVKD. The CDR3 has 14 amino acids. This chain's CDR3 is CAISGTGGTYEQYF.

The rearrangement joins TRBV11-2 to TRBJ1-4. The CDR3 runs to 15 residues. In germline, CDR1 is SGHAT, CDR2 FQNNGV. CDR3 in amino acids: CASSPTVRAGEKLFF.

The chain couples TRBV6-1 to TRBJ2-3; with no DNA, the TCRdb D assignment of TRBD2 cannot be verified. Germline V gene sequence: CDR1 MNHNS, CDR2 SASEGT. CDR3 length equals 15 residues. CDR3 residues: CASSVTSGSTDTQYF.

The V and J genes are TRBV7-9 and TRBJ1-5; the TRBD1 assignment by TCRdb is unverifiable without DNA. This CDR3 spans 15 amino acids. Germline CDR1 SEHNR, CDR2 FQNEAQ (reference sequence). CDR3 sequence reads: CASSLPGGAGQPQHF.

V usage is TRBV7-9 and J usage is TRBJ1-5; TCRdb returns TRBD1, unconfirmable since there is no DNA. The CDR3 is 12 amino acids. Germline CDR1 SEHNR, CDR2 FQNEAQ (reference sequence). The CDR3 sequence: CASSLRQEPQHF.

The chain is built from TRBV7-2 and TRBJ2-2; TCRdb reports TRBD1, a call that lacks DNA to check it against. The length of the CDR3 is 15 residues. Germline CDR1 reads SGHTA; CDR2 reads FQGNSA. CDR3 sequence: CASSLGGSNTGELFF.

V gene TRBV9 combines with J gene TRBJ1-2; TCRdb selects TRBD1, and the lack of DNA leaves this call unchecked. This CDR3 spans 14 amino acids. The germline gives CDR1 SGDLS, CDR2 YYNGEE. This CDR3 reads CASNPQGLQGGYTF.

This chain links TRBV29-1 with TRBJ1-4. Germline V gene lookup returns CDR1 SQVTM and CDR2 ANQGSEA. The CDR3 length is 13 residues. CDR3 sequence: CSAEGPQEKKLFF.

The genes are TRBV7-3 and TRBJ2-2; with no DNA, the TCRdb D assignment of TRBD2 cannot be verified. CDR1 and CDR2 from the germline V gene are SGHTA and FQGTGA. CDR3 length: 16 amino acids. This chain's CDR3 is CASSSVPAFNTGELFF.

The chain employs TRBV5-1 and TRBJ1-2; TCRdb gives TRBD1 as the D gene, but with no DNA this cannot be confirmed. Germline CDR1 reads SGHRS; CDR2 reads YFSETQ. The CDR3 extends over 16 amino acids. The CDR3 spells CASSVEQSTGGYGYTF.

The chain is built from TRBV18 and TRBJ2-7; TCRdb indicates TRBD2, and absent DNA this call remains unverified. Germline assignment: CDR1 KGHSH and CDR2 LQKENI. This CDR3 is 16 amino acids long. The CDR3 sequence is CASSPPVAGEGGEQYF.

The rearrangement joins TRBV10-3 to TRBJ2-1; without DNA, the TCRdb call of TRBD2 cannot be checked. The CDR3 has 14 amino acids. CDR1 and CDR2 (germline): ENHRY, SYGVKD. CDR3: CAILAGGPTNEQFF.

The CDR3 here is CAWSAGLAGGRRAADEQFF. The chain combines TRBV30 with TRBJ2-1; TCRdb indicates TRBD2, and absent DNA this call remains unverified. CDR3 size: 19 residues. Germline V gives CDR1 GTSNPN, CDR2 SVGIG (reference sequence).